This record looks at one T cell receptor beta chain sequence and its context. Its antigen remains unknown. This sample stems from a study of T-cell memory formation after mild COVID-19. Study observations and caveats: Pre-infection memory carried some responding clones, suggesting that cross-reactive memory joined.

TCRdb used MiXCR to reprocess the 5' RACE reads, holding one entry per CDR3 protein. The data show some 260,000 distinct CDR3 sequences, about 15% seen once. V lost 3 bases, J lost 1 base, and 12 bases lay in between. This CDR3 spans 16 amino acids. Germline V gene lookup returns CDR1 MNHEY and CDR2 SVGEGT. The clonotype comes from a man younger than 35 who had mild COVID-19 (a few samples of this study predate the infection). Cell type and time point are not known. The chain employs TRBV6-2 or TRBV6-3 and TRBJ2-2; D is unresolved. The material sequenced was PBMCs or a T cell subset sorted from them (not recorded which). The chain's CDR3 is CASSYRAQRNTGELFF. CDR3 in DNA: TGTGCCAGCAGTTATAGGGCCCAACGGAACACCGGGGAGCTGTTTTTT.